The 29 T cell receptor beta chains below all came from one sample that was sequenced in a study of blood T cells in healthy people across ages. Together with a sample-barcoded 5' primer, a J-beta primer mix was included in a second PCR lasting roughly 6 to 12 cycles. TCRdb re-derived calls from the 5' RACE reads in MiXCR, one entry per CDR3 protein. The table records around 790,000 distinct CDR3 sequences, 40% to 50% of them present only once. The specimen sequenced was blood. Receptors originate from a man in his 60s in good health.

Ten or more counts support this clonotype. The chain joins TRBV20-1 to TRBJ2-7, with D tentatively TRBD1 (6 bases). The CDR3 loop spans 15 amino acids. Germline V gene sequence: CDR1 DFQATT, CDR2 SNEGSKA (reference sequence). The CDR3 is CSARRQGPFTTEQYF. In nucleotides, the CDR3 is TGCAGCGCCCGCCGCCAGGGGCCTTTTACCACTGAGCAGTACTTC.

The rearrangement links TRBV6-1 to TRBJ1-1; D is ambiguous. The germline V gene has CDR1 MNHNS and CDR2 SASEGT. Trimming stripped 3 bases from V and 2 bases from J, with 13 bases between. The CDR3 loop spans 15 amino acids. The CDR3 region is CASSDVIRSNTEAFF. CDR3 DNA sequence: TGTGCCAGCAGTGATGTCATCAGGTCTAACACTGAAGCTTTCTTT.

V and J are TRBV29-1 and TRBJ2-5; D may be TRBD2 (5 bases). CDR1 SQVTM and CDR2 ANQGSEA come from the germline V gene. Trimming took 5 bases from V and 11 from J, leaving 21 bases between them. The CDR3 loop spans 13 amino acids. CDR3 region: CSVPGKVGYEQYF. In nucleotides, the CDR3 is TGCAGCGTTCCCGGGAAGGTGGGGTACGAACAGTACTTC.

The gene calls are TRBV20-1 and TRBJ2-3; TRBD2 is a possible D gene (5 bases). Germline CDR1 and CDR2: DFQATT and SNEGSKA (reference sequence). The CDR3 contains 15 residues. The V gene lost 1 base and the J gene lost 3 bases, with 14 bases spanning the gap. The CDR3 region has the DNA TGCAGTGCTAGAGTCTTAGGACTGCTAACAGATACGCAGTATTTT. This sequence encodes CSARVLGLLTDTQYF.

The genes are TRBV4-3 and TRBJ2-1, with TRBD2 as a possible D gene (6 bases). The CDR3 is 15 residues long. The germline V gene has CDR1 LGHNA and CDR2 YSLEER. Trimming removed 1 base at V and 8 bases at J, with 15 bases between. CDR3 nucleotides: TGCGCCAGCAGCCAAGTATTTCCCGGGAGCTATGAGCAGTTCTTC. As protein: CASSQVFPGSYEQFF.

This clonotype was counted once. V gene TRBV5-6 combines with J gene TRBJ2-1, with D possibly TRBD2 on 5 matching bases. This CDR3 has 13 amino acids. V gave up 1 base and J gave up 7 bases, with 9 bases separating them. The germline CDR1 and CDR2 sequences are SGHDT and YYEEEE. The CDR3 is CASSLPSSNEQFF. CDR3 nucleotide sequence: TGTGCCAGCAGCTTGCCTAGCTCAAATGAGCAGTTCTTC.

The V call is TRBV29-1, the J call TRBJ2-2; a weak D match, TRBD2 (5 bases). The CDR3 consists of 13 residues. V was pared by 4 bases and J by 3 bases, with 9 bases between. Germline-derived CDR1 and CDR2 are SQVTM and ANQGSEA. CDR3 coding DNA: TGCAGCGTTGTCGGGGTCGACACCGGGGAGCTGTTTTTT. Translating it yields CSVVGVDTGELFF.

This clonotype was found a few times. The V and J genes are TRBV20-1 and TRBJ1-1, with D possibly TRBD1 on 5 matching bases. The CDR3 spans 13 residues. Deletions cut 2 bases from V and 1 base from J, with 8 bases between. Germline assignment: CDR1 DFQATT and CDR2 SNEGSKA (reference sequence). The CDR3 DNA follows: TGCAGTGCTAGACCCGGGGGGAACACTGAAGCTTTCTTT. Translated, it gives CSARPGGNTEAFF.

This clonotype has just a few counts. The gene calls are TRBV4-3 and TRBJ2-7; D is unresolved. Germline V lookup: CDR1 LGHNA, CDR2 YSLEER. This CDR3 is 15 amino acids long. The ends were cut back, 4 bases at V and 4 bases at J, with 17 bases in the middle. The CDR3 DNA reads as TGCGCCAGCAGCCCATCCCCGGGCTTGGGGTACGAGCAGTACTTC. Residues: CASSPSPGLGYEQYF.

The chain recombines TRBV7-2 with TRBJ2-7, with D perhaps matching TRBD1 (6 bases). The CDR3 consists of 14 residues. The germline V gene has CDR1 SGHTA and CDR2 FQGNSA. The germline V and J ends were trimmed by 1 base and 4 bases, with 11 bases remaining between them. This CDR3 is CASSLGPRGYEQYF. The DNA of the CDR3 is TGTGCCAGCAGCTTAGGACCGAGGGGGTACGAGCAGTACTTC. Based on the CDR3 plus reference TRBV7-2 and TRBJ2-7, the full variable domain is GAGVSQSPSNKVTEKGKDVELRCDPISGHTALYWYRQSLGQGLEFLIYFQGNSAPDKSGLPSDRFSAERTGGSVSTLTIQRTQQEDSAVYLCASSLGPRGYEQYFGPGTRLTVT.

The V and J genes are TRBV9 and TRBJ2-5; possibly TRBD1 for D (6 bases). The CDR3 runs 15 residues. V was shortened by 0 bases and J by 5 bases, with 14 bases between the two germline ends. The germline V gene encodes CDR1 SGDLS and CDR2 YYNGEE. The CDR3 loop reads CASSVGGGAPETQYF. CDR3 nucleotides: TGTGCCAGCAGCGTAGGAGGGGGAGCCCCCGAGACCCAGTACTTC.

This chain uses TRBV30 with TRBJ1-6; no firm D call. The CDR3 spans 13 residues. V was shortened by 0 bases and J by 7 bases, with 7 bases between the two germline ends. CDR1 is GTSNPN and CDR2 is SVGIG in the germline V gene (reference sequence). CDR3 in amino acids: CAWSVWVNSPLHF. The CDR3 DNA reads TGTGCCTGGAGTGTGTGGGTAAATTCACCCCTCCACTTT. Drawing the rest from reference TRBV30 and TRBJ1-6, the complete variable domain is SQTIHQWPATLVQPVGSPLSLECTVEGTSNPNLYWYRQAAGRGLQLLFYSVGIGQISSEVPQNLSASRPQDRQFILSSKKLLLSDSGFYLCAWSVWVNSPLHFGNGTRLTVT.

The chain joins TRBV6-2 or TRBV6-3 to TRBJ1-5; D gene uncertain. Germline V gives CDR1 MNHEY, CDR2 SVGEGT. This CDR3 has 15 amino acids. V lost 0 bases, J lost 2 bases, and 8 bases lay in between. This CDR3 is CASSYSGSRNQPQHF. The CDR3 nucleotides are TGTGCCAGCAGTTACTCCGGGTCACGCAATCAGCCCCAGCATTTT.

J is TRBJ2-1 and V is TRBV20-1; 8 bases are a match to TRBD1. Germline CDR1 DFQATT, CDR2 SNEGSKA (reference sequence). There are 14 residues in the CDR3. The trim removed 6 bases at V and 15 bases at J, leaving 19 bases unmatched. Written as DNA, the CDR3 is TGCAGTGCAGCAACCGGGACAGGTATACAAATGCCGTTCTTC. Its translation is CSAATGTGIQMPFF.

This clonotype has more than one count but fewer than ten. This chain connects TRBV4-3 to TRBJ1-4, with D perhaps matching TRBD1 (5 bases). Trimming removed 0 bases at V and 2 bases at J, with 10 bases between. This CDR3 is 16 amino acids long. Germline CDR1 is LGHNA and CDR2 is YSLEER. The CDR3 here is CASSQDGTETNEKLFF. DNA of the CDR3: TGCGCCAGCAGCCAAGATGGGACGGAGACTAATGAAAAACTGTTTTTT.

V is TRBV20-1 and J is TRBJ1-1; D might be TRBD1 (5 bases). This CDR3 comprises 13 residues. Deletions cut 1 base from V and 2 bases from J, with 8 bases between. CDR1 and CDR2 (germline): DFQATT, SNEGSKA (reference sequence). The CDR3 region is CSARVGTNTEAFF. CDR3 DNA sequence: TGCAGTGCTAGAGTCGGGACTAACACTGAAGCTTTCTTT.

This clonotype was counted a few times. The chain has TRBV7-2 and TRBJ1-5, with D unclear. The CDR3 runs 13 residues. CDR1 and CDR2 from the germline V gene are SGHTA and FQGNSA. The V and J ends lost 2 bases and 2 bases respectively, with 4 bases between them. Here the CDR3 DNA reads TGTGCCAGCAGCTTACATGGCAATCAGCCCCAGCATTTT. It yields the protein CASSLHGNQPQHF.

This clonotype was detected only a few times. V and J are TRBV5-1 and TRBJ2-5, with D perhaps matching TRBD2 (6 bases). The germline V gene encodes CDR1 SGHRS and CDR2 YFSETQ. Trimming cost V 3 bases and J 3 bases, with 12 bases left between them. CDR3 size: 14 residues. The CDR3 is CASSWGAGKETQYF. The CDR3, as DNA: TGCGCCAGCAGCTGGGGCGCGGGGAAAGAGACCCAGTACTTC.

The chain couples TRBV7-9 to TRBJ2-3; D gene ambiguous. Germline CDR1 and CDR2: SEHNR and FQNEAQ (reference sequence). The CDR3 totals 12 residues. Deletions cut 5 bases from V and 8 bases from J, with 11 bases between. CDR3 DNA: TGTGCCAGCAGCCGAGACTTGCTTACGCAGTATTTT. Translating it yields CASSRDLLTQYF.

The chain combines TRBV29-1 with TRBJ1-1; 11 positions match TRBD1. J was trimmed by 5 bases and V by 5 bases; bases with no gene match: 4. The CDR3 has 13 amino acids. Germline values: CDR1 SQVTM, CDR2 ANQGSEA. DNA for the CDR3: TGCAGCGTTATAAGGGACAGGGGGACTGAAGCTTTCTTT. Translation: CSVIRDRGTEAFF.

Only a few counts were recorded for this clonotype. The CDR3 region has the DNA TGTGCCAGCAGTTTTCGTGAGCAGTTCTTC. Amino acids: CASSFREQFF. The chain joins TRBV12-3 or TRBV12-4 to TRBJ2-1; D remains ambiguous. V dropped 3 bases and J dropped 9 bases, with 3 bases sitting between them. The CDR3 is 10 amino acids.

V gene TRBV12-3 or TRBV12-4 combines with J gene TRBJ2-7; TRBD1 matches 9 bases. CDR3 size: 16 residues. V trimming: 3 bases; J trimming: 7 bases; junction bases outside the gene matches: 13. CDR3 in amino acids: CASSFRSQGALDEQYF. The CDR3 region has the DNA TGTGCCAGCAGTTTCCGGTCACAGGGGGCTTTGGATGAGCAGTACTTC.

The rearrangement uses TRBV3-1 and TRBJ1-1; D unresolved. CDR3 length equals 14 residues. The germline V gene has CDR1 LGHDT and CDR2 YNNKEL (reference sequence). V lost 0 bases to trimming and J lost 8 bases, with 13 bases between them. The CDR3 loop is CASSQEGGPGEAFF. In DNA form, the CDR3 reads TGTGCCAGCAGCCAAGAGGGAGGACCAGGCGAAGCTTTCTTT.

This chain links TRBV7-8 with TRBJ1-1, with 7 bases aligning to TRBD1. The CDR3 consists of 23 residues. The germline CDR1 and CDR2 sequences are SGHVS and FQNEAQ. Trimming cost V 5 bases and J 0 bases; bases outside gene matches: 30. This CDR3 is CASSVWTGTALTRTHGMNTEAFF. CDR3 in DNA: TGTGCCAGCAGCGTCTGGACCGGGACAGCCCTCACCCGAACACATGGAATGAACACTGAAGCTTTCTTT.

This chain uses TRBV4-1 with TRBJ2-5; no clear D gene. Trimming removed 2 bases at V and 0 bases at J, with 16 bases between. Germline CDR1 and CDR2: MGHRA and YSYEKL. The CDR3 runs to 17 residues. Here the CDR3 DNA reads TGCGCCAGCAGCCAAAGAGACCCAAGGCTAAACCAAGAGACCCAGTACTTC. Its translation is CASSQRDPRLNQETQYF.

In this sample, this clonotype turned up many times. The J gene is TRBJ2-2, the V gene TRBV11-2, with 9 bases aligning to TRBD2. Per the germline V gene, CDR1 is SGHAT and CDR2 is FQNNGV. Germline trimming cut 5 bases from V and 6 bases from J; bases unmatched to any gene: 4. The CDR3 covers 14 residues. CDR3 amino acids: CASSAGLAAGELFF. Written as DNA, the CDR3 is TGTGCCAGCAGCGCGGGACTAGCAGCCGGGGAGCTGTTTTTT.

The chain carries TRBV7-2 and TRBJ2-7; D ambiguous. The V end lost 0 bases, the J end lost 9 bases, and 9 bases lay between the germline ends. CDR3 length: 12 residues. Per germline, CDR1 SGHTA and CDR2 FQGNSA. CDR3 amino acids: CASSLAEDAQYF. The CDR3 nucleotides are TGTGCCAGCAGCTTAGCAGAGGACGCGCAGTACTTC. The variable domain in full, with the rest retrieved from reference TRBV7-2 and TRBJ2-7, is GAGVSQSPSNKVTEKGKDVELRCDPISGHTALYWYRQSLGQGLEFLIYFQGNSAPDKSGLPSDRFSAERTGGSVSTLTIQRTQQEDSAVYLCASSLAEDAQYFGPGTRLTVT.

This clonotype was picked up a small number of times. The chain carries TRBV7-9 and TRBJ2-5, with 13 bases matching TRBD2. Trimming removed 3 bases from V and 5 bases from J; junction bases left unmatched: 3. This CDR3 comprises 15 residues. Germline CDR1 SEHNR, CDR2 FQNEAQ (reference sequence). The CDR3 DNA sequence: TGTGCCAGCAGCTTGACTAGCGGGGGGATGGAGACCCAGTACTTC. Amino acids: CASSLTSGGMETQYF. Based on the CDR3 plus reference TRBV7-9 and TRBJ2-5, the full variable domain is DTGVSQNPRHKITKRGQNVTFRCDPISEHNRLYWYRQTLGQGPEFLTYFQNEAQLEKSRLLSDRFSAERPKGSFSTLEIQRTEQGDSAMYLCASSLTSGGMETQYFGPGTRLLVL.

This clonotype was observed a handful of times. The V and J genes are TRBV4-1 and TRBJ2-2, with D tentatively TRBD2 (6 bases). The length of the CDR3 is 15 residues. V was cut by 2 bases and J by 4 bases, with 11 bases left in between. From germline, CDR1 is MGHRA and CDR2 YSYEKL. This chain's CDR3 is CASSQKQGGTGELFF. For the CDR3, the DNA is TGCGCCAGCAGCCAAAAGCAGGGAGGCACCGGGGAGCTGTTTTTT.